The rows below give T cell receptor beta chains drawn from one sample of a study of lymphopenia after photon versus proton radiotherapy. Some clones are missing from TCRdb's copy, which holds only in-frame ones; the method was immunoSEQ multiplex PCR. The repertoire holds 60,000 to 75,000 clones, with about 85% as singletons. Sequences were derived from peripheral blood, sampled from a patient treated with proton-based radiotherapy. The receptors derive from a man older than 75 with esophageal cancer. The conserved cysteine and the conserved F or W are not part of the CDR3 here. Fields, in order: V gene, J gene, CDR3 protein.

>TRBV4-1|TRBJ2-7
ASSLAPIAPYEQY
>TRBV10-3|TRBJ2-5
AISEAGDSGIQETQY
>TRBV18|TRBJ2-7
ASSLTQGGYEQY
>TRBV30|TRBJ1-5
AWSDGGSQPQH
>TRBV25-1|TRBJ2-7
ACSGTGTFSYEQY
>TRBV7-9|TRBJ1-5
ASTAAGRDQPQH
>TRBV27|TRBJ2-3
ASRERDHTDTQY
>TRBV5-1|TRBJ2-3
ASSLEGTPSTDTQY
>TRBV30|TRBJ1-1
AWAGQGNTEAF
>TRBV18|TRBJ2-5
ASSATEQETQY
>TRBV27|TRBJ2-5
ASSLMGTGGQETQY
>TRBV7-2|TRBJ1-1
ASRPNPGGYTEAF
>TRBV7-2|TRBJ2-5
ASSSPGVQETQY
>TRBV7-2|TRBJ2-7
ASSLMASSYEQY
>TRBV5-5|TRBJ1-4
ASSSGLRPNEKLF
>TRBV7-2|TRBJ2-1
ASSRVASGVNEQF
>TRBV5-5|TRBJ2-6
ASRPGQSGANVLT
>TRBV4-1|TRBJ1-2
ASSQLMGQSRYGYT
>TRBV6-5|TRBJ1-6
ASRSLALTHSALH
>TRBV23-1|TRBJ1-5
ASQVWGYGGNQPQH
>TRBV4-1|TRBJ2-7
ASSQEMGVYEQY
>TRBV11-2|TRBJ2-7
ASSYTGTGGYEQY
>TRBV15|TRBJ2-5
ATEGYQETQY
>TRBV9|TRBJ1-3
ASSVDSGAGNTIY
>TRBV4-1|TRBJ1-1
ASSRQLNTEAF
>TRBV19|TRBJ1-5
ASKGQTNQPQH
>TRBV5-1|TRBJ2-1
ASSLNGEWGGF
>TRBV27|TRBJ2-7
ASSLSHLAGAYEQY
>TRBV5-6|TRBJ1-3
ASSLEGAAGNTIY
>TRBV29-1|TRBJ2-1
SVSLAGGINEQF
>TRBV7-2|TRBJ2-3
ASSSLGGVGTDTQY
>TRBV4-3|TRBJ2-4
ASSQDYATSKNIQY
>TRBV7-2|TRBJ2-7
ASSAISRAYEQY
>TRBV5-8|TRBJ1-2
ASSLGDRVDYGYT
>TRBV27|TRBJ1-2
ASSLRVGSHGYGYT
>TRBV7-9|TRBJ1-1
ASSLLWGKETEAF
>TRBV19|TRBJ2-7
ASSILAGGEGIYEQY
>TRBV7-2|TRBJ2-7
ASTQRRPDYEQY
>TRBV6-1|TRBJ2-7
ASSEGGLSYEQY
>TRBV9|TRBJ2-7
ASSVGVGGRGEQY
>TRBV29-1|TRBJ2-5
SVQKVRDRGQETQY
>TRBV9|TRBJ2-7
ASSVGSDYEQY
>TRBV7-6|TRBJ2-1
ASSLQGTYNEQF
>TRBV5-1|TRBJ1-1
ASSLDTTNTEAF
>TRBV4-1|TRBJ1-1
ASSQEKKKAGQRGNTEAF
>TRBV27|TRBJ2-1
ASSSPQGRWNEQF
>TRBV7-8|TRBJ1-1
ASSLTRVTNTEAF
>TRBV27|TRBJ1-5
ASSPTGGDQPQH
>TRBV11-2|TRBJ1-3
ASSRTRNTIY
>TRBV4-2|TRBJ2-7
ASSDTGSQTPGGYEQY
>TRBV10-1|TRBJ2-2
ASSGRQSKCTGELF
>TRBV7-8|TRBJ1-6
ASSLGQDNSPLH
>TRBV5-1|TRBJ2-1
ASSLVFRENEQF